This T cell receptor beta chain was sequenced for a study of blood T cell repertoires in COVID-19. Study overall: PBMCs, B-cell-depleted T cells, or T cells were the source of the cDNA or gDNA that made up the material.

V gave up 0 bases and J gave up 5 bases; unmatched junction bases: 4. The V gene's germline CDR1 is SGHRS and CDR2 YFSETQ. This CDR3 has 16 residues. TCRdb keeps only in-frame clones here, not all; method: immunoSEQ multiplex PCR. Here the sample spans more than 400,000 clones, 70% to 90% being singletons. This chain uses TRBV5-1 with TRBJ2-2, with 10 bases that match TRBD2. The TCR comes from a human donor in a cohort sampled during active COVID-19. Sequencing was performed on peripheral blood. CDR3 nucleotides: TGCGCCAGCAGCTTGGTCGTTAGCGGGGGGACCGGGGAGCTGTTTTTT. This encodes CASSLVVSGGTGELFF.